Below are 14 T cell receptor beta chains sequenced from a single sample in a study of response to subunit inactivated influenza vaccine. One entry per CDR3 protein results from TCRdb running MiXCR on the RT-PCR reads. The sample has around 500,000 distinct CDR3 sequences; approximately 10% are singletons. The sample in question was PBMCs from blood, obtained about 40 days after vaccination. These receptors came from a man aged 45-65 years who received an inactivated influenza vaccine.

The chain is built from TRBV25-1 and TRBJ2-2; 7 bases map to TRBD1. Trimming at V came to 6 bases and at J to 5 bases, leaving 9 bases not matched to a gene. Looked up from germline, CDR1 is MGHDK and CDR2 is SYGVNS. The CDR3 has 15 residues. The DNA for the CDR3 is TGTGCCAGCAGCTGGTCCGGGACAGCAACCGGGGAGCTGTTTTTT. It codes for CASSWSGTATGELFF.

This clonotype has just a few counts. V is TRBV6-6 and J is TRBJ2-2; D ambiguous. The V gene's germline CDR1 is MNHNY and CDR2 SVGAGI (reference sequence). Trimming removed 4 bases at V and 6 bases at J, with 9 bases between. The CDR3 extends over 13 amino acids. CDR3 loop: CASSSVQSGELFF. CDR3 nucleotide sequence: TGTGCCAGCAGTTCCGTCCAGTCCGGGGAGCTGTTTTTT.

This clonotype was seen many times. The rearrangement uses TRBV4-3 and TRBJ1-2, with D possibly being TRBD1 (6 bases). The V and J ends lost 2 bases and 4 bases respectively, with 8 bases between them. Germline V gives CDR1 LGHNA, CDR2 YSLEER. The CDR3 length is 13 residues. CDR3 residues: CASSQPGAYGYTF. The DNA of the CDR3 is TGCGCCAGCAGCCAACCGGGGGCCTATGGCTACACCTTC.

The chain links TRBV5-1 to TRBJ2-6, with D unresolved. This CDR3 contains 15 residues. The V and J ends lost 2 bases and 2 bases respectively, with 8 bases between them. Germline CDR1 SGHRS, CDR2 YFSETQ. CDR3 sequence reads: CASSFEYAGANVLTF. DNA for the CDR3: TGCGCCAGCAGCTTCGAATACGCTGGGGCCAACGTCCTGACTTTC.

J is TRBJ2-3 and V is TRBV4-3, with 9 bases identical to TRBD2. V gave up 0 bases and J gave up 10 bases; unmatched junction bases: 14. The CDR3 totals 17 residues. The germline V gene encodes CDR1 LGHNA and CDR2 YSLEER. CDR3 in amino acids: CASSQDGREGLVVSQYF. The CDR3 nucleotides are TGCGCCAGCAGCCAAGATGGGCGGGAGGGCCTAGTTGTATCGCAGTATTTT.

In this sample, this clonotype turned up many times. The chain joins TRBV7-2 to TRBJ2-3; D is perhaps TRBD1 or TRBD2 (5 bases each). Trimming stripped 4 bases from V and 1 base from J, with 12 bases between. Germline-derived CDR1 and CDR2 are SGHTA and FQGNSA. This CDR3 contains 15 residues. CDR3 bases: TGTGCCAGCAGCTACACGGGGCCAGGCACAGATACGCAGTATTTT. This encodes CASSYTGPGTDTQYF.

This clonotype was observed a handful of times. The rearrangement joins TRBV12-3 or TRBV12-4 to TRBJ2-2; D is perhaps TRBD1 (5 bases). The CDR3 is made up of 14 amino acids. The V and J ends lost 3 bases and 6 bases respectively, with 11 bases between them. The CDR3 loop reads CASSFPGYSGELFF. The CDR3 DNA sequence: TGTGCCAGCAGTTTCCCAGGGTATTCCGGGGAGCTGTTTTTT.

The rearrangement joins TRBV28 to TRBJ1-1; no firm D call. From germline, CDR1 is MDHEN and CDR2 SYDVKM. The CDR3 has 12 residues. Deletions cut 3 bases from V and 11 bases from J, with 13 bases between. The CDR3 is CASSFSDIGAFF. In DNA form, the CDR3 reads TGTGCCAGCAGTTTTTCAGACATAGGCGCTTTCTTT.

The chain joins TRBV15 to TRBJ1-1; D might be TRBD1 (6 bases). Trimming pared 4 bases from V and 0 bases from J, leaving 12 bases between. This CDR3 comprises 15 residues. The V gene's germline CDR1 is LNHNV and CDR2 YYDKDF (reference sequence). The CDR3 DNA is TGTGCCACCAGCACCCTGAGGGGGATGAACACTGAAGCTTTCTTT. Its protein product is CATSTLRGMNTEAFF. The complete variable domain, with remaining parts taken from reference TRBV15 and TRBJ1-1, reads DAMVIQNPRYQVTQFGKPVTLSCSQTLNHNVMYWYQQKSSQAPKLLFHYYDKDFNNEADTPDNFQSRRPNTSFCFLDIRSPGLGDTAMYLCATSTLRGMNTEAFFGQGTRLTVV.

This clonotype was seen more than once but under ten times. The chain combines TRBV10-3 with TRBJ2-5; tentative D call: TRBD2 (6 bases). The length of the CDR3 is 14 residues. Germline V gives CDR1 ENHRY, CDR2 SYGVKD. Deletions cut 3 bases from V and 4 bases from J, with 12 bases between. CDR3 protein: CAISELRGSETQYF. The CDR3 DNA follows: TGTGCCATCAGTGAATTGCGGGGCTCAGAGACCCAGTACTTC.

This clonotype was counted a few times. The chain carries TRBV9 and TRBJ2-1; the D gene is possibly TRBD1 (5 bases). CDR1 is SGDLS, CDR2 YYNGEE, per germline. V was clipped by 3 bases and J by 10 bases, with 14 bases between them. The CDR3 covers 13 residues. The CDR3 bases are TGTGCCAGCAGCGGTGCAGGGTTGCGGGAGCAGTTCTTC. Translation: CASSGAGLREQFF. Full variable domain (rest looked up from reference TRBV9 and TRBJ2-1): DSGVTQTPKHLITATGQRVTLRCSPRSGDLSVYWYQQSLDQGLQFLIQYYNGEERAKGNILERFSAQQFPDLHSELNLSSLELGDSALYFCASSGAGLREQFFGPGTRLTVL.

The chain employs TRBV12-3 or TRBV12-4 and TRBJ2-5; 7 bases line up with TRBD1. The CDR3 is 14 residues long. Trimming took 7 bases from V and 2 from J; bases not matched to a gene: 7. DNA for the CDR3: TGTGCCAGCACCCTGACAGGGCGGCAAGAGACCCAGTACTTC. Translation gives CASTLTGRQETQYF.

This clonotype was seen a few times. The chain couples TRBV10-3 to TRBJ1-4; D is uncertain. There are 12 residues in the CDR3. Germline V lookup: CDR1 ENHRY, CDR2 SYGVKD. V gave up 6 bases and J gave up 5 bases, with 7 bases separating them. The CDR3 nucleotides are TGTGCCATCAGCGGAGCGAATGAAAAACTGTTTTTT. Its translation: CAISGANEKLFF.

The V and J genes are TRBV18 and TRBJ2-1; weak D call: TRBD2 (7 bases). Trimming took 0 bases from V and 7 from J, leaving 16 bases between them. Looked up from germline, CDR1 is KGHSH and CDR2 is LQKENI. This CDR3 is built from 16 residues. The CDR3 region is CASSPPGWEGTNEQFF. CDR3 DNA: TGTGCCAGCTCACCACCCGGCTGGGAGGGGACAAATGAGCAGTTCTTC. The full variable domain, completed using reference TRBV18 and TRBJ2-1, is NAGVMQNPRHLVRRRGQEARLRCSPMKGHSHVYWYRQLPEEGLKFMVYLQKENIIDESGMPKERFSAEFPKEGPSILRIQQVVRGDSAAYFCASSPPGWEGTNEQFFGPGTRLTVL.